The clone carrying this T cell receptor beta chain was counted between two and nine times. The antigen remains unidentified. TCRdb reanalysed the reads using MiXCR and keeps one entry per CDR3 protein. Among 700,000 to 950,000 distinct CDR3 sequences, around a third were seen once, and the ten largest hold over 10%. This sample was taken from a study of T cell repertoires in cytomegalovirus infection. Study conclusions and caveats: The ex vivo response was dominated by HLA-C-restricted CMV-specific TCR beta clonotypes.

The CDR3 has 13 residues. The ends lost 8 bases at V and 8 bases at J; junction bases unmatched: 7. Germline lookup yields CDR1 MNHEY and CDR2 SMNVEV (reference sequence). Source: cultured CD8+ T cells from PBMCs, taken from culture after CMV antigen stimulation. The genes are TRBV27 and TRBJ2-1; 9 positions agree with TRBD1. The clonotype originates from a human donor in good health (CMV status not recorded). Some clones in this sample may be carry-over from other donors' samples. The CDR3: CASDGTGRHEQFF. The DNA for the CDR3 is TGTGCCAGCGACGGGACAGGGCGTCATGAGCAGTTCTTC.